Presented here are 29 T cell receptor beta chains from one specimen sequenced in a study of blood T cell repertoires in COVID-19. The data were produced by immunoSEQ multiplex PCR, yet TCRdb's version contains in-frame clones alone and is incomplete. The sample has some 490,000 clones; around 85% are singletons. Sequencing used peripheral blood. These receptors were collected from a human donor in a cohort sampled during active COVID-19.

The chain is built from TRBV5-6 and TRBJ2-2; D is perhaps TRBD1 (5 bases). This CDR3 region has 15 residues. CDR1 and CDR2 from the germline V gene are SGHDT and YYEEEE. With 1 base removed from V and 3 bases from J, the gap between germline ends came to 10 bases. CDR3 in DNA: TGTGCCAGCAGCTTGTACGACAGATACACCGGGGAGCTGTTTTTT. This codes for CASSLYDRYTGELFF.

This chain uses TRBV5-8 with TRBJ2-2; 13 bases are a match to TRBD2. J lost 6 bases, V lost 5 bases, and 4 bases had no gene match. The CDR3 loop spans 15 amino acids. Germline values: CDR1 SGHTS, CDR2 YDEGEE. CDR3 in DNA: TGTGCCAGCAGGACTAGCGGGAGGTTCCCCGGGGAGCTGTTTTTT. This translates into CASRTSGRFPGELFF.

V is TRBV7-3 and J is TRBJ2-2, with 9 positions matching TRBD1. CDR3 length equals 16 residues. V was clipped by 5 bases and J by 4 bases; unmatched bases: 8. CDR1 and CDR2 (germline): SGHTA, FQGTGA. The CDR3 sequence is CASSLPGQGRTGELFF. DNA of the CDR3: TGTGCCAGCAGCCTCCCCGGACAGGGGCGCACCGGGGAGCTGTTTTTT.

The genes are TRBV24-1 and TRBJ1-1, with 11 nucleotides matching TRBD1. Unmatched junction bases numbered 3, after V lost 4 bases and J lost 0 bases. This CDR3 has 16 amino acids. Looked up from germline, CDR1 is KGHDR and CDR2 is SFDVKD. The CDR3 loop is CATSEGTGGMNTEAFF. In DNA form, the CDR3 reads TGTGCCACCAGTGAGGGGACAGGGGGAATGAACACTGAAGCTTTCTTT.

The rearrangement uses TRBV6-2 or TRBV6-3 and TRBJ2-1; weak D call: TRBD1 (5 bases). Trimming took off 0 bases at V and 2 bases at J, with 11 bases between the two ends. The germline V gene has CDR1 MNHEY and CDR2 SVGEGT. This CDR3 spans 16 amino acids. The CDR3 protein is CASSYSGAGTYNEQFF. Here the CDR3 DNA reads TGTGCCAGCAGTTACTCTGGGGCAGGCACCTACAATGAGCAGTTCTTC.

The chain employs TRBV3-1 (or the pseudogene TRBV3-2) and TRBJ2-7, with 7 bases fitting TRBD2. J was trimmed by 0 bases and V by 0 bases; bases with no gene match: 8. Germline CDR1 and CDR2: LGHDT and YNNKEL (reference sequence). This CDR3 contains 17 residues. The DNA of the CDR3 is TGTGCCAGCAGCCAAGATATCAGCGGGGCCCTCTCCTACGAGCAGTACTTC. Translated, it gives CASSQDISGALSYEQYF.

The CDR3 protein is CASSFIPTEAFF. In DNA, the CDR3 is TGTGCCAGCAGTTTTATCCCCACTGAAGCTTTCTTT. V usage is TRBV12-3 or TRBV12-4 and J usage is TRBJ1-1; D remains ambiguous. The CDR3 totals 12 residues. Trimming took off 3 bases at V and 4 bases at J, with 6 bases between the two ends.

The chain links TRBV25-1 to TRBJ1-1; D is unresolved. CDR1 and CDR2 from the germline V gene are MGHDK and SYGVNS. CDR3 length: 13 amino acids. The V end was cut by 5 bases, the J end by 6 bases, with 13 bases between. CDR3 sequence: CASSSLRGSEAFF. In DNA form, the CDR3 reads TGTGCCAGCAGTTCTCTTAGAGGCTCTGAAGCTTTCTTT. The full variable domain, its missing parts supplied by reference TRBV25-1 and TRBJ1-1, is EADIYQTPRYLVIGTGKKITLECSQTMGHDKMYWYQQDPGMELHLIHYSYGVNSTEKGDLSSESTVSRIRTEHFPLTLESARPSHTSQYLCASSSLRGSEAFFGQGTRLTVV.

The chain combines TRBV30 with TRBJ2-5; TRBD1 matches at 11 bases. CDR3 length: 15 amino acids. The germline gives CDR1 GTSNPN, CDR2 SVGIG (reference sequence). J was trimmed by 5 bases and V by 2 bases; bases with no gene match: 7. The DNA for the CDR3 is TGTGCCTGGAGTCCATCGGACAGGGGGCGCGAGACCCAGTACTTC. Protein: CAWSPSDRGRETQYF.

The chain couples TRBV6-5 to TRBJ1-1, with D possibly matching TRBD1 (6 bases). Trimming stripped 6 bases from V and 6 bases from J, with 14 bases between. CDR3 length: 13 residues. In germline, CDR1 is MNHEY, CDR2 SVGAGI. The CDR3 nucleotides read TGTGCCAGCAGATTATTAGGGGGTTCTGAAGCTTTCTTT. It is translated as CASRLLGGSEAFF.

The chain recombines TRBV6-5 with TRBJ1-2; perhaps TRBD1 as D (6 bases). Germline values: CDR1 MNHEY, CDR2 SVGAGI. The CDR3 has 14 amino acids. Trimming took off 6 bases at V and 7 bases at J, with 18 bases between the two ends. The CDR3 region has the DNA TGTGCCAGCAGGATTTTTGGGGGGGCCGGTGGCTACACCTTC. Its protein product is CASRIFGGAGGYTF.

V is TRBV7-2 and J is TRBJ2-2; no clear D. The CDR3 is 16 residues long. Trimming took 1 base from V and 1 from J, leaving 10 bases between them. CDR1 is SGHTA and CDR2 is FQGNSA in the germline V gene. DNA of the CDR3: TGTGCCAGCAGCTTAGGAGCCCGGGTGAACACCGGGGAGCTGTTTTTT. Translation gives CASSLGARVNTGELFF.

The rearrangement uses TRBV7-3 and TRBJ2-7; TRBD1 agrees at 9 bases. Per the germline V gene, CDR1 is SGHTA and CDR2 is FQGTGA. The CDR3 loop spans 14 amino acids. V was clipped by 5 bases and J by 3 bases; unmatched bases: 5. For the CDR3, the DNA is TGTGCCAGCAGCCAGGGACAGGGTGGCTACGAGCAGTACTTC. It codes for CASSQGQGGYEQYF.

CDR3 nucleotide sequence: TGTGCCAGCAGCTTGGTTGCGGGATCCACAGATACGCAGTATTTT. Residues: CASSLVAGSTDTQYF. The rearrangement links TRBV5-6 to TRBJ2-3; D might be TRBD2 (6 bases). Germline-derived CDR1 and CDR2 are SGHDT and YYEEEE. The V and J ends lost 0 bases and 2 bases respectively, with 10 bases between them. The CDR3 is 15 residues long.

The rearrangement links TRBV9 to TRBJ1-1; D uncertain. Germline lookup yields CDR1 SGDLS and CDR2 YYNGEE. This CDR3 is built from 15 residues. V shed 0 bases and J shed 0 bases, with 9 bases lying between them. This CDR3 is CASSVVPIMNTEAFF. In DNA form, the CDR3 reads TGTGCCAGCAGCGTAGTCCCTATTATGAACACTGAAGCTTTCTTT. Full variable domain (missing parts from reference TRBV9 and TRBJ1-1): DSGVTQTPKHLITATGQRVTLRCSPRSGDLSVYWYQQSLDQGLQFLIQYYNGEERAKGNILERFSAQQFPDLHSELNLSSLELGDSALYFCASSVVPIMNTEAFFGQGTRLTVV.

Only a few counts were recorded for this clone. CDR3 nucleotide sequence: TGTGCCAGCAGAACCAGGGGCTTACAAGAGACCCAGTACTTC. Translation: CASRTRGLQETQYF. The rearrangement uses TRBV2 and TRBJ2-5; maybe TRBD1 (6 bases). Germline CDR1 reads SNHLY; CDR2 reads FYNNEI. The CDR3 has 14 residues. V shed 6 bases and J shed 2 bases, with 13 bases lying between them.

The gene calls are TRBV6-2 or TRBV6-3 and TRBJ2-7; 11 positions agree with TRBD2. Germline CDR1 reads MNHEY; CDR2 reads SVGEGT. This CDR3 region has 15 residues. V was pared by 5 bases and J by 7 bases, with 10 bases of the junction left unmatched. CDR3 sequence reads: CASSLPGLAALEQYF. For the CDR3, the DNA is TGTGCCAGCAGTCTCCCGGGACTAGCGGCCTTGGAGCAGTACTTC.

This chain uses TRBV28 with TRBJ1-2; 7 bases align to TRBD1. CDR3 length: 13 residues. V lost 5 bases, J lost 8 bases, and 8 bases stayed unmatched. Germline CDR1 MDHEN, CDR2 SYDVKM. This CDR3 reads CASSTGASGGYTF. The CDR3 DNA reads as TGTGCCAGCAGTACAGGGGCTTCGGGAGGCTACACCTTC.

This sequence joins TRBV5-6 and TRBJ2-1; 7 nucleotides align to TRBD2. The CDR3 is 15 amino acids. Germline V lookup: CDR1 SGHDT, CDR2 YYEEEE. Trimming cost V 0 bases and J 5 bases; bases outside gene matches: 5. CDR3: CASSLDRDYHNEQFF. DNA of the CDR3: TGTGCCAGCAGCTTGGACCGGGACTACCACAATGAGCAGTTCTTC.

The chain couples TRBV5-1 to TRBJ2-2; D not resolved. The V gene lost 0 bases and the J gene lost 0 bases, with 6 bases spanning the gap. CDR1 SGHRS and CDR2 YFSETQ come from the germline V gene. The CDR3 consists of 15 residues. In DNA form, the CDR3 reads TGCGCCAGCAGCTTGGGACTTCCGAACACCGGGGAGCTGTTTTTT. Its protein product is CASSLGLPNTGELFF.

The chain joins TRBV2 to TRBJ1-5; 9 bases are a match to TRBD1. Unmatched junction bases numbered 3, after V lost 4 bases and J lost 2 bases. The CDR3 spans 15 residues. CDR1 and CDR2 from the germline V gene are SNHLY and FYNNEI. In DNA, the CDR3 is TGTGCCAGCAGTGGGGGACAGGGAGGCAATCAGCCCCAGCATTTT. Its protein is CASSGGQGGNQPQHF.

This clone was picked up one time. This chain links TRBV7-3 with TRBJ2-3, with 7 nucleotides matching TRBD2. The ends lost 5 bases at V and 0 bases at J; junction bases unmatched: 5. This CDR3 is built from 15 residues. Germline V gene sequence: CDR1 SGHTA, CDR2 FQGTGA. Here the CDR3 DNA reads TGTGCCAGCAGCGGAGCGGGGCGCAGCACAGATACGCAGTATTTT. This translates into CASSGAGRSTDTQYF.

The chain links TRBV5-1 to TRBJ2-1, with 10 bases identical to TRBD2. Trimming removed 3 bases from V and 5 bases from J; junction bases left unmatched: 8. The germline CDR1 and CDR2 sequences are SGHRS and YFSETQ. The length of the CDR3 is 16 residues. Here the CDR3 DNA reads TGCGCCAGCAGCTCGGGACTAGCGTTAAGGGACAATGAGCAGTTCTTC. Encoded protein: CASSSGLALRDNEQFF.

The rearrangement links TRBV9 to TRBJ2-6; D gene ambiguous. Germline CDR1 is SGDLS and CDR2 is YYNGEE. The CDR3 has 15 amino acids. The V gene lost 1 base and the J gene lost 1 base, with 6 bases spanning the gap. The chain's CDR3 is CASSVQTSGANVLTF. The CDR3, as DNA: TGTGCCAGCAGCGTACAAACTTCTGGGGCCAACGTCCTGACTTTC.

This rearrangement joins TRBV11-2 to TRBJ1-3; 9 nucleotides agree with TRBD1. Looked up from germline, CDR1 is SGHAT and CDR2 is FQNNGV. After removal of 5 bases from V and 4 bases from J, the junction contained 12 bases not matched to a gene. The CDR3 has 17 residues. CDR3 protein: CASSPPSSGTGGNTIYF. For the CDR3, the DNA is TGTGCCAGCAGCCCTCCTTCATCCGGGACAGGGGGAAACACCATATATTTT.

V usage is TRBV11-3 and J usage is TRBJ2-2, with D unclear. V was pared by 1 base and J by 5 bases, with 14 bases between. Germline V CDR1 and CDR2: SGHNT, YENEEA. The CDR3 loop spans 16 amino acids. CDR3 in amino acids: CASSLAWVVGTGELFF. DNA of the CDR3: TGTGCCAGCAGCTTAGCCTGGGTCGTCGGGACCGGGGAGCTGTTTTTT.

Concerning this clone itself: Other DNA sequences in this specimen translate into the identical CDR3. The rearrangement uses TRBV18 and TRBJ2-2; D remains unclear. In germline, CDR1 is KGHSH, CDR2 LQKENI. Trimming removed 0 bases from V and 3 bases from J, with 5 bases in between. The CDR3 has 14 amino acids. CDR3 in DNA: TGTGCCAGCTCACCACCGCGTGACACCGGGGAGCTGTTTTTT. This gives the protein CASSPPRDTGELFF.

The sample holds a few counts of this clone. The chain employs TRBV12-3 or TRBV12-4 and TRBJ2-7; D not resolved. The CDR3 contains 13 residues. Trimming shortened V by 5 bases and J by 0 bases, and 8 bases separated the two germline ends. CDR3 sequence (DNA): TGTGCCAGCAGTCCGACTCCCTCCTACGAGCAGTACTTC. Its protein is CASSPTPSYEQYF.

The chain couples TRBV30 to TRBJ2-6, with D tentatively TRBD1 (7 bases). The ends were cut back, 0 bases at V and 1 base at J, with 13 bases in the middle. The CDR3 has 17 amino acids. Germline-derived CDR1 and CDR2 are GTSNPN and SVGIG (reference sequence). DNA of the CDR3: TGTGCCTGGAGTGTCCAGGGGGGCAGGTCTGGGGCCAACGTCCTGACTTTC. Amino acid sequence: CAWSVQGGRSGANVLTF.